One sample yielded the 8 T cell receptor beta chains listed below, sequenced in a study of cytomegalovirus exposure and HLA in healthy donors. PCR primers comprised 60 Vbeta and 13 Jbeta primers. The method was immunoSEQ multiplex PCR; TCRdb's version includes in-frame clones alone and lacks a portion of them. The sample carries roughly 90,000 clones, around 79% recorded once. Sequencing was performed on PBMCs. These receptors were obtained from a woman between 40 and 55 years old in good health and CMV-seropositive.

The genes are TRBV4-1 and TRBJ2-5; 8 nucleotides match TRBD2. CDR3 length: 15 residues. V lost 1 base and J lost 2; bases outside the gene matches: 3. Germline assignment: CDR1 MGHRA and CDR2 YSYEKL. CDR3 coding DNA: TGCGCCAGCAGCCAAGTGCCTAGCGGGCAAGAGACCCAGTACTTC. Translating gives CASSQVPSGQETQYF.

The chain has TRBV11-3 and TRBJ2-7; D not certain. Per the germline V gene, CDR1 is SGHNT and CDR2 is YENEEA. This CDR3 is 14 amino acids long. Trimming shortened V by 4 bases and J by 7 bases, and 17 bases separated the two germline ends. The CDR3 reads CASSSTGTYEEQYF. CDR3 nucleotide sequence: TGTGCCAGCAGCTCAACCGGTACTTATGAGGAGCAGTACTTC.

This chain uses TRBV11-2 with TRBJ1-4; 7 bases fit TRBD1. Germline CDR1 and CDR2: SGHAT and FQNNGV. The ends lost 3 bases at V and 0 bases at J; junction bases unmatched: 4. This CDR3 is built from 16 residues. Here the CDR3 DNA reads TGTGCCAGCAGCTTGGGACAGCGCGCAACTAATGAAAAACTGTTTTTT. Encoded protein: CASSLGQRATNEKLFF.

This chain joins TRBV5-1 and TRBJ1-4; D unresolved. Germline V CDR1 and CDR2: SGHRS, YFSETQ. This CDR3 comprises 14 residues. V lost 2 bases to trimming and J lost 0 bases, with 5 bases between them. CDR3 nucleotides: TGCGCCAGCAGCTTTACTGCAACTAATGAAAAACTGTTTTTT. Protein product: CASSFTATNEKLFF.

CDR3 in amino acids: CASSPLPDRVAYNEQFF. CDR3 in DNA: TGTGCCAGCAGTCCCCTACCGGACAGGGTAGCCTACAATGAGCAGTTCTTC. This rearrangement joins TRBV2 to TRBJ2-1, with 8 bases aligning to TRBD1. CDR1 is SNHLY and CDR2 is FYNNEI in the germline V gene. V was clipped by 5 bases and J by 2 bases; unmatched bases: 11. This CDR3 contains 17 residues.

This sequence joins TRBV18 and TRBJ1-4, with TRBD1 as a possible D gene (6 bases). The V gene's germline CDR1 is KGHSH and CDR2 LQKENI. The length of the CDR3 is 14 residues. V was pared by 3 bases and J by 8 bases, with 13 bases between. The chain's CDR3 is CASSPNRVEEKLFF. In DNA form, the CDR3 reads TGTGCCAGCTCACCGAACAGGGTGGAAGAAAAACTGTTTTTT.

The chain has TRBV28 and TRBJ2-1; TRBD2 matches 7 bases. The trim removed 5 bases at V and 5 bases at J, leaving 9 bases unmatched. The CDR3 covers 15 residues. Germline lookup yields CDR1 MDHEN and CDR2 SYDVKM. The CDR3 sequence: CASSVSGEGNNEQFF. In DNA, the CDR3 is TGTGCCAGCAGTGTAAGCGGGGAGGGCAACAATGAGCAGTTCTTC.

This clone showed up just once. The gene calls are TRBV29-1 and TRBJ2-1; 9 bases are shared with TRBD2. The junction had 6 bases not matched to a gene; V was cut back by 7 bases and J by 8 bases. CDR3 length: 12 amino acids. The germline V gene has CDR1 SQVTM and CDR2 ANQGSEA. CDR3 loop: CSGALAGDEQFF. The CDR3 DNA follows: TGCAGCGGGGCACTAGCGGGTGATGAGCAGTTCTTC.